Each of the 5 T cell receptor beta chains below was sequenced from the same sample in a study of response to subunit inactivated influenza vaccine. Each CDR3 protein gets one entry after TCRdb re-called the RT-PCR reads with MiXCR. The data show about 480,000 distinct CDR3 sequences, under 15% seen once. Sequencing used PBMCs from blood, obtained around seven weeks after vaccination. The receptors here all came from a man in his forties or fifties who received an inactivated influenza vaccine.

This clonotype occurred a few times. The chain links TRBV6-5 to TRBJ1-1; D is unresolved. Per germline, CDR1 MNHEY and CDR2 SVGAGI. V was trimmed by 8 bases and J by 4 bases, leaving 8 bases between them. This CDR3 has 11 residues. This CDR3 reads CASEQGTEAFF. Written as DNA, the CDR3 is TGTGCCAGCGAACAAGGCACTGAAGCTTTCTTT.

Many counts were recorded for this clonotype. The rearrangement joins TRBV27 to TRBJ2-3; the D call may be TRBD1 or TRBD2 (5 bases each). Trimming took off 0 bases at V and 2 bases at J, with 6 bases between the two ends. The germline V gene encodes CDR1 MNHEY and CDR2 SMNVEV (reference sequence). This CDR3 spans 14 amino acids. The CDR3 DNA sequence: TGTGCCAGCAGTTTATCGGGGGTCACAGATACGCAGTATTTT. Protein product: CASSLSGVTDTQYF.

This clonotype was observed at least ten times. This chain connects TRBV11-1 to TRBJ1-2; a possible D gene is TRBD1 (5 bases). The CDR3 runs to 13 residues. Germline V gives CDR1 SGHAT, CDR2 FQDESV (reference sequence). V was cut by 5 bases and J by 8 bases, with 15 bases left in between. The CDR3 is CASSPTVSGGYTF. In nucleotides, the CDR3 is TGTGCCAGCAGCCCGACAGTCTCGGGAGGCTACACCTTC.

The genes are TRBV4-2 and TRBJ2-2, with 7 bases identical to TRBD2. Germline CDR1 LGHNA, CDR2 YNFKEQ. Trimming cost V 1 base and J 2 bases; bases outside gene matches: 1. The CDR3 has 15 amino acids. The CDR3 protein is CASSQASGNTGELFF. CDR3 in DNA: TGTGCCAGCAGCCAAGCTAGCGGAAACACCGGGGAGCTGTTTTTT.

The CDR3 reads CSARPDLRDYEQYF. In DNA form, the CDR3 reads TGCAGTGCCAGACCAGACCTTCGGGACTACGAGCAGTACTTC. This chain connects TRBV20-1 to TRBJ2-7; D is possibly TRBD2 (5 bases). This CDR3 comprises 14 residues. Germline assignment: CDR1 DFQATT and CDR2 SNEGSKA (reference sequence). The V and J ends lost 6 bases and 3 bases respectively, with 18 bases between them.